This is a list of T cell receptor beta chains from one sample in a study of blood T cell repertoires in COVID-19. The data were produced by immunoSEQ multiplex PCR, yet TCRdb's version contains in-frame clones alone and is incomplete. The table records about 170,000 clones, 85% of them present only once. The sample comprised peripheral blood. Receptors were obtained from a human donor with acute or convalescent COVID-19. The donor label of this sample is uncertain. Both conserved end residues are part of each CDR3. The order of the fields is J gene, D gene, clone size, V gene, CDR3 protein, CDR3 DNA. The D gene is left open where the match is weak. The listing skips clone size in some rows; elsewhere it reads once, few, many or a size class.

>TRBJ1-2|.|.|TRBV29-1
CSVETGPYYGYTF
TGCAGCGTTGAAACGGGTCCCTACTATGGCTACACCTTC
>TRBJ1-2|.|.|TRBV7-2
CASSTGQNYGYTF
TGTGCCAGCAGCACAGGACAAAACTATGGCTACACCTTC
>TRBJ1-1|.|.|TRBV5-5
CASSLTGSTGTEAFF
TGTGCCAGCAGCTTGACAGGGTCCACGGGCACTGAAGCTTTCTTT
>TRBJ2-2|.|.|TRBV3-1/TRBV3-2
CASSQARAHGTGELFF
TGTGCCAGCAGCCAAGCCAGGGCTCATGGCACCGGGGAGCTGTTTTTT
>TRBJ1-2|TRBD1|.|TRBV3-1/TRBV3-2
CASSPRQGDYGYTF
TGTGCCAGCAGCCCGCGACAGGGAGACTATGGCTACACCTTC
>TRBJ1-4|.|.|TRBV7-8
CASSLEGVHEKLFF
TGTGCCAGCAGCTTAGAAGGGGTACACGAAAAACTGTTTTTT
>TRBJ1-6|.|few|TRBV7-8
CASSSRQVNSPLHF
TGTGCCAGCAGCTCACGACAGGTTAATTCACCCCTCCACTTT
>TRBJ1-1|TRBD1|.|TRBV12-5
CASRHRGRGAFF
TGTGCTAGCCGGCACAGGGGCCGCGGAGCTTTCTTT
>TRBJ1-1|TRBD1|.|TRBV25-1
CASRDRFSNTEAFF
TGTGCCAGCCGGGACAGGTTTTCGAACACTGAAGCTTTCTTT
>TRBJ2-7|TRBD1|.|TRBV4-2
CASSQGGQGPDEQYF
TGTGCCAGCAGCCAAGGTGGACAGGGGCCGGACGAGCAGTACTTC
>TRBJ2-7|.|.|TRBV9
CASSVEQGAYEQYF
TGTGCCAGCAGCGTCGAACAGGGAGCCTACGAGCAGTACTTC
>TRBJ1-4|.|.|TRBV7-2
CASSPGRGTTNEKLFF
TGTGCCAGCAGCCCCGGCCGGGGGACAACTAATGAAAAACTGTTTTTT
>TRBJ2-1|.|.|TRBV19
CASSMVEGMYNEQFF
TGTGCCAGTAGTATGGTGGAGGGGATGTACAATGAGCAGTTCTTC
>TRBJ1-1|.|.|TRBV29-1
CSVDRGKNTEAFF
TGCAGCGTTGACCGGGGAAAGAACACTGAAGCTTTCTTT
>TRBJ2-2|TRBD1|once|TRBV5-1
CASSLTGGFGELFF
TGCGCCAGCAGCTTGACAGGGGGCTTCGGGGAGCTGTTTTTT
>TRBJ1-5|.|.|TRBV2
CASRAMDLSDQPQHF
TGTGCCAGCAGGGCAATGGACCTTAGCGATCAGCCCCAGCATTTT
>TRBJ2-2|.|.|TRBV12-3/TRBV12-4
CASRWATGELFF
TGTGCCAGCAGATGGGCTACCGGGGAGCTGTTTTTT
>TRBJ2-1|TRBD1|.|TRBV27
CASSRRTGAGYNEQFF
TGTGCCAGCAGTAGGCGGACAGGGGCCGGATACAATGAGCAGTTCTTC
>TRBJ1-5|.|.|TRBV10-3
CAISLGGNQPQHF
TGTGCCATCTCACTAGGAGGCAATCAGCCCCAGCATTTT
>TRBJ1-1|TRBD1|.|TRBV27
CASSLQAGGEAFF
TGTGCCAGCAGTTTACAGGCAGGGGGTGAAGCTTTCTTT
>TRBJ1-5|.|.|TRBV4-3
CASSQDLAGNQPQHF
TGCGCCAGCAGCCAAGATTTGGCAGGGAATCAGCCCCAGCATTTT
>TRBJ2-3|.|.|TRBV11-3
CASSGRGHVDTQYF
TGTGCCAGCAGCGGGCGGGGCCACGTAGATACGCAGTATTTT
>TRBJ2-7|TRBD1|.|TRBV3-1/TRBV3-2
CASSRGQEYEQYF
TGTGCCAGCAGCCGTGGACAGGAATACGAGCAGTACTTC
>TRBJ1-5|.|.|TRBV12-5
CASGFHTDRGGNQPQHF
TGTGCTAGTGGTTTCCATACTGATCGAGGGGGAAATCAGCCCCAGCATTTT
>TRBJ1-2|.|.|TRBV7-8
CASSGGLLNGYTF
TGTGCCAGCTCGGGGGGTCTCTTAAATGGCTACACCTTC
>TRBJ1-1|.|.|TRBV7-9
CASSLGSRQGEAFF
TGTGCCAGCAGCTTAGGATCCCGGCAGGGTGAAGCTTTCTTT
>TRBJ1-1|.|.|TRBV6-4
CASSVQENTEAFF
TGTGCCAGCAGTGTACAGGAGAACACTGAAGCTTTCTTT
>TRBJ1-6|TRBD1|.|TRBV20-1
CSASAGTANSPLHF
TGCAGTGCTAGTGCTGGGACAGCAAATTCACCCCTCCACTTT
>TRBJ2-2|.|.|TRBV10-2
CASLLRGGVNTGELFF
TGCGCCAGCCTCCTCAGAGGGGGAGTGAACACCGGGGAGCTGTTTTTT
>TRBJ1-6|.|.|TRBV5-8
CASSSFRGHPNSPLHF
TGTGCCAGCAGCTCGTTCAGGGGACATCCGAATTCACCCCTCCACTTT
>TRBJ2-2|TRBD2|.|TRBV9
CASSQRTSGGTGELFF
TGTGCCAGCAGCCAGAGGACTAGCGGGGGGACCGGGGAGCTGTTTTTT
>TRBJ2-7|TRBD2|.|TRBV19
CASSSLAGGPYEQYF
TGTGCCAGTAGTTCGCTAGCGGGGGGGCCCTACGAGCAGTACTTC
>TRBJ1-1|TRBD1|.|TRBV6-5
CASSTDRGITEAFF
TGTGCCAGCAGTACCGACAGGGGGATCACTGAAGCTTTCTTT
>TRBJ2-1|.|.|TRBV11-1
CASSLSREQFF
TGTGCCAGCAGCTTATCGCGTGAGCAGTTCTTC
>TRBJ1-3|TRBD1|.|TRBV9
CASIPAPGTGITFSGNTIYF
TGTGCCAGCATCCCGGCCCCGGGGACAGGAATAACCTTCTCTGGAAACACCATATATTTT
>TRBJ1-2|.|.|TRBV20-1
CSAWGGNGYTF
TGCAGTGCGTGGGGGGGGAACGGCTACACCTTC
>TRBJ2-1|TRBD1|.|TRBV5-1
CASSLGFGTGSVEQFF
TGCGCCAGCAGCTTGGGTTTTGGGACAGGGTCGGTTGAGCAGTTCTTC
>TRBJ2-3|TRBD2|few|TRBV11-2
CASSSTASGGISTDTQYF
TGTGCCAGCAGCTCTACAGCTAGCGGGGGGATTAGCACAGATACGCAGTATTTT
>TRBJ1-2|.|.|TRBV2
CASVPPRMEGYTF
TGTGCCAGCGTCCCCCCCCGGATGGAGGGCTACACCTTC
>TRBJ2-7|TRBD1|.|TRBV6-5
CASTPGQGNHEQYF
TGTGCCAGCACCCCGGGACAGGGTAACCACGAGCAGTACTTC
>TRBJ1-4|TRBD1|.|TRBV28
CASSLIGTENEKLFF
TGTGCCAGCAGTCTAATCGGGACAGAAAATGAAAAACTGTTTTTT
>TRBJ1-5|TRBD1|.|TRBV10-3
CAISDTLQGVKPQHF
TGTGCCATCAGTGATACCTTACAGGGGGTTAAGCCCCAGCATTTT
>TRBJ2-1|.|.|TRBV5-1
CASSLSGSSYNEQFF
TGCGCCAGCAGCTTGTCCGGGAGTTCGTACAATGAGCAGTTCTTC
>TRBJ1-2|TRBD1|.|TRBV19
CASSIVGQPYSYTF
TGTGCCAGTAGTATAGTGGGACAGCCTTATAGCTACACCTTC
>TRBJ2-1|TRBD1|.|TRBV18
CASTPYIQGSNEQFF
TGTGCCAGCACGCCGTATATACAGGGGTCCAATGAGCAGTTCTTC
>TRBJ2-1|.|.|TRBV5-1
CASSSKTADNEQFF
TGCGCCAGCAGCTCCAAGACTGCAGACAATGAGCAGTTCTTC
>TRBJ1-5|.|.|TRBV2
CASSETGVNQPQHF
TGTGCCAGCAGTGAAACAGGAGTCAATCAGCCCCAGCATTTT
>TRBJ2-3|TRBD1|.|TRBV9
CASSVPRDRGGDTQYF
TGTGCCAGCAGCGTCCCCCGGGACAGGGGCGGGGATACGCAGTATTTT
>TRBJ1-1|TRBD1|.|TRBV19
CASSMQGANTEAFF
TGTGCCAGTAGTATGCAGGGGGCGAACACTGAAGCTTTCTTT
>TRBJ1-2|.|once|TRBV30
CAWSRDTNYGYTF
TGTGCCTGGAGCAGGGACACTAACTATGGCTACACCTTC
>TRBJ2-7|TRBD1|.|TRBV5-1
CASRSDRDGSEQYF
TGCGCCAGCAGATCGGACAGGGACGGAAGCGAGCAGTACTTC
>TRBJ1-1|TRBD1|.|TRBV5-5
CASSPGTGGGMNTEAFF
TGTGCCAGCAGCCCGGGGACAGGCGGGGGAATGAACACTGAAGCTTTCTTT
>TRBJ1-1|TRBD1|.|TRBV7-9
CASSPRTGAINTEAFF
TGTGCCAGCAGCCCAAGGACAGGGGCGATAAACACTGAAGCTTTCTTT
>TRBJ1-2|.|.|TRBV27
CASSLMGHENYGYTF
TGTGCCAGCAGTTTAATGGGACACGAGAACTATGGCTACACCTTC